This TCR beta chain derives from a study of blood T cells in healthy people across ages. Then a second PCR, running about 7 to 11 cycles, was carried out with a sample-barcoded 5' primer and a J-beta primer mix. TCRdb analysed the 5' RACE reads with MiXCR anew, one entry per CDR3 protein. The data contain 500,000 to 650,000 distinct CDR3 sequences, 27% of them singletons. The length of the CDR3 is 14 residues. Germline V gene data show CDR1 as SQVTM and CDR2 as ANQGSEA. For this clonotype: The germline gene is not matched at one end of the junction; a read error may be the cause.

A further study also used this sample, focusing on T cells of mothers and their children.

The material sequenced was blood. The chain recombines TRBV29-1 with TRBJ2-1; the match to TRBD1 covers 10 bases. The end of the DNA aligns better with TRBJ2-7, so the J call may be wrong. The clonotype originates from a boy under 10 years old in good health. The CDR3 spells CSVEERDRGYGQYF. DNA of the CDR3: TGCAGCGTTGAAGAGCGGGACAGGGGCTACGGGCAGTACTTC.